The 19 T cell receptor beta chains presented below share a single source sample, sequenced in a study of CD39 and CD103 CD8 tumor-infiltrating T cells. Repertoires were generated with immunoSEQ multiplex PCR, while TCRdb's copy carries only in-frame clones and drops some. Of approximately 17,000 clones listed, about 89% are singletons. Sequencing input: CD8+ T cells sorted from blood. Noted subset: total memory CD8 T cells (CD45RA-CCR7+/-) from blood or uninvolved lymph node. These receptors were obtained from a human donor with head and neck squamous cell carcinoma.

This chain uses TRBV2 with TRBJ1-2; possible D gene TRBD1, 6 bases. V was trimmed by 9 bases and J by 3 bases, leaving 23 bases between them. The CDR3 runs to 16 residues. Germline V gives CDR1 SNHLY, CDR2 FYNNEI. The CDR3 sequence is CARLGNLAGEHYGYTF. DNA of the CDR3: TGTGCCAGACTCGGTAACTTGGCAGGGGAGCACTATGGCTACACCTTC.

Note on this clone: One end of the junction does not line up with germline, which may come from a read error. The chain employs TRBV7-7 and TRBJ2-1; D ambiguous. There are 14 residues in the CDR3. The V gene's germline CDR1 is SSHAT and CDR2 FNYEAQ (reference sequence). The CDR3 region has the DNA TGTGCTAGCAGCTTTAGCCGGAGTCACAATGAGCAGTTCTTC. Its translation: CASSFSRSHNEQFF.

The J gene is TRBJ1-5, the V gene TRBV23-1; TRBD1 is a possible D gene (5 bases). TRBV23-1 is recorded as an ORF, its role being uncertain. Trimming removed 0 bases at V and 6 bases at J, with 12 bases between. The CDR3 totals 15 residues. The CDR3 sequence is CASSQSEVRVQPQHF. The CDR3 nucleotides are TGCGCCAGCAGTCAATCTGAGGTCAGGGTTCAGCCCCAGCATTTT.

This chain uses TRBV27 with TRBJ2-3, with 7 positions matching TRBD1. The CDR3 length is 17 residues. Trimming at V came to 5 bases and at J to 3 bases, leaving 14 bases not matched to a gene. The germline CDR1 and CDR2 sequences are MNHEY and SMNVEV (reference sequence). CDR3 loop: CASSPGQWTILTDTQYF. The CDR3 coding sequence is TGTGCCAGCAGTCCGGGACAGTGGACCATTTTGACAGATACGCAGTATTTT.

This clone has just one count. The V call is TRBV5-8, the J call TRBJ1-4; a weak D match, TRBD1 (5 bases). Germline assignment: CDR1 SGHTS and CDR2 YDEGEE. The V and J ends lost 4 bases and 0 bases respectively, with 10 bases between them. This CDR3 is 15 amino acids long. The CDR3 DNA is TGTGCCAGCAGCGCCGGGACCTCAACTAATGAAAAACTGTTTTTT. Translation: CASSAGTSTNEKLFF.

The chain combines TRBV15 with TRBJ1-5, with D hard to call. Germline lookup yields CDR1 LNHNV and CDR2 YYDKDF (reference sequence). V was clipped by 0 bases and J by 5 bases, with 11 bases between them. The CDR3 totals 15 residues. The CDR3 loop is CATSRDRTLYQPQHF. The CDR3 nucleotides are TGTGCCACCAGCAGAGACCGGACCCTATATCAGCCCCAGCATTTT.

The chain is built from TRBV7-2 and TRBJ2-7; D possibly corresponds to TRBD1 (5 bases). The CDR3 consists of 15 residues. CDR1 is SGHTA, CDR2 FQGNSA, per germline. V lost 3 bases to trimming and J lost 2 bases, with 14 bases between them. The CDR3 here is CASSLLAGHTYEQYF. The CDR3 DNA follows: TGTGCCAGCAGCTTGTTGGCAGGGCATACCTACGAGCAGTACTTC.

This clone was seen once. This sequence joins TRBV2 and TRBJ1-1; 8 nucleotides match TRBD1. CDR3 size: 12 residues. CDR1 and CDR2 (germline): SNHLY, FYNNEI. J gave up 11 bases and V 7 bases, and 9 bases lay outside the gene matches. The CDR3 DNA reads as TGTGCCAGCACGGGACAGGTCCTAGGGGCTTTCTTT. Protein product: CASTGQVLGAFF. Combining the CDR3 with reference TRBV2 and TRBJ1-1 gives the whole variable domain EPEVTQTPSHQVTQMGQEVILRCVPISNHLYFYWYRQILGQKVEFLVSFYNNEISEKSEIFDDQFSVERPDGSNFTLKIRSTKLEDSAMYFCASTGQVLGAFFGQGTRLTVV.

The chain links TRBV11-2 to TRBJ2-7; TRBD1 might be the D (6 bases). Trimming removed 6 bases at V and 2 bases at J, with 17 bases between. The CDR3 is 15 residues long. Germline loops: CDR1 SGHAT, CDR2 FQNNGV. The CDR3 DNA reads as TGTGCCAGCAGAGGGCTTCCGGACAGCCCCTACGAGCAGTACTTC. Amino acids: CASRGLPDSPYEQYF.

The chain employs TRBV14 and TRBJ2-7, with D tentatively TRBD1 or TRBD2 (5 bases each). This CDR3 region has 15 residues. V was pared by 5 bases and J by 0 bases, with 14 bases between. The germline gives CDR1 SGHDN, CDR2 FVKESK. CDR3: CASSYTGTASYEQYF. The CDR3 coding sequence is TGTGCCAGCAGCTACACCGGGACGGCCTCCTACGAGCAGTACTTC.

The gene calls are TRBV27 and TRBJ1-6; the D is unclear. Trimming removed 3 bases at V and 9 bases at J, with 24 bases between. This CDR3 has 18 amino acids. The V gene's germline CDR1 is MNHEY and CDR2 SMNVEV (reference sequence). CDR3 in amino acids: CASSLAPWTETYLSPLHF. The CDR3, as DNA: TGTGCCAGCAGTTTGGCCCCATGGACGGAAACCTACCTTTCACCCCTCCACTTT.

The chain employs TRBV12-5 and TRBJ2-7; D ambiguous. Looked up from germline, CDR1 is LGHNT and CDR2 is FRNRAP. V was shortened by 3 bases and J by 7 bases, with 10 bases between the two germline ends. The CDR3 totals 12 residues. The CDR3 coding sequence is TGTGCTAGTGGTTTTGGGTTGCGGGAGCAGTACTTC. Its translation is CASGFGLREQYF.

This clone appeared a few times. The DNA for the CDR3 is TGTGCCAGCAGCTTAGGAGGAGACGAAGCTTTCTTT. This translates into CASSLGGDEAFF. This sequence joins TRBV11-2 and TRBJ1-1; unclear D gene. Germline values: CDR1 SGHAT, CDR2 FQNNGV. The CDR3 spans 12 residues. V lost 1 base and J lost 8, with 8 bases in between.

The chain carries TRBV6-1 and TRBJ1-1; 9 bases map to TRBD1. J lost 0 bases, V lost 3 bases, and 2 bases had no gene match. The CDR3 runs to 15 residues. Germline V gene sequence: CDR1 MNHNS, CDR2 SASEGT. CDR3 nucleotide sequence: TGTGCCAGCAGTGATTGGGACAGGGTGAACACTGAAGCTTTCTTT. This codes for CASSDWDRVNTEAFF.

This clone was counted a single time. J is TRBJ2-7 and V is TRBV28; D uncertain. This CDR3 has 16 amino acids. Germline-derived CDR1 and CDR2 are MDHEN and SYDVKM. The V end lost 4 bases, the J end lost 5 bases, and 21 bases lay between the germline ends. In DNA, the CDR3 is TGTGCCAGCAGTTCCCCACGGCAGCGCCTTACAGACGAGCAGTACTTC. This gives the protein CASSSPRQRLTDEQYF. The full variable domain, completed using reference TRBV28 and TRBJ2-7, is DVKVTQSSRYLVKRTGEKVFLECVQDMDHENMFWYRQDPGLGLRLIYFSYDVKMKEKGDIPEGYSVSREKKERFSLILESASTNQTSMYLCASSSPRQRLTDEQYFGPGTRLTVT.

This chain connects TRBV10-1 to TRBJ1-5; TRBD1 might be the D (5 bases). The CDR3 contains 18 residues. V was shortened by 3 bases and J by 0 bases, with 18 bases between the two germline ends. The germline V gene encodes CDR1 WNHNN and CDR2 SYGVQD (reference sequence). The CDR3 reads CASSEIVVPGGSNQPQHF. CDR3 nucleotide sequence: TGCGCCAGCAGTGAAATCGTGGTTCCTGGGGGTAGCAATCAGCCCCAGCATTTT.

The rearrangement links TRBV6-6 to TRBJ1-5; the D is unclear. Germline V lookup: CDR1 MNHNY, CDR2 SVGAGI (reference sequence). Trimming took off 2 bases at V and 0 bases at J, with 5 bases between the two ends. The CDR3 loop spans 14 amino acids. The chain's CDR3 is CASSYEYSNQPQHF. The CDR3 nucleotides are TGTGCCAGCAGTTACGAGTATAGCAATCAGCCCCAGCATTTT.

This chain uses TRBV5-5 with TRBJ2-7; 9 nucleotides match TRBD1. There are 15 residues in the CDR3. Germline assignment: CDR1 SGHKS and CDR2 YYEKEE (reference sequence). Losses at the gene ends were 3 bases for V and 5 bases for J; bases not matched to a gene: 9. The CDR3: CASSSTDGQGNEQYF. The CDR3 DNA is TGTGCCAGCAGCTCTACAGATGGACAGGGGAACGAGCAGTACTTC.

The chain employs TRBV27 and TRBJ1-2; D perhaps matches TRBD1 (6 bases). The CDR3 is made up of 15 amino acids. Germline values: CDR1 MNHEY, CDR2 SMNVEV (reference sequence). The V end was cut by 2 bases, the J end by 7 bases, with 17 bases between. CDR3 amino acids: CASSLDAGGGGGYTF. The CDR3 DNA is TGTGCCAGCAGTTTAGACGCCGGGGGAGGGGGTGGCTACACCTTC.